This entry lists 18 T cell receptor beta chains sequenced from one sample in a study of blood T cells in healthy people across ages. Together with a sample-barcoded 5' primer, a J-beta primer mix was included in a second PCR lasting about 7 to 11 cycles. TCRdb re-derived calls from the 5' RACE reads in MiXCR, one entry per CDR3 protein. The repertoire holds over a million distinct CDR3 sequences, with around 42% as singletons. Specimen: blood. The receptors shown here come from a woman younger than 35 in good health.

This clonotype was counted between two and nine times. J is TRBJ2-1 and V is TRBV20-1, with a possible D match to TRBD1 (6 bases). The CDR3 covers 18 residues. Germline CDR1 reads DFQATT; CDR2 reads SNEGSKA (reference sequence). V dropped 6 bases and J dropped 0 bases, with 24 bases sitting between them. CDR3 sequence: CSATAGQGGRSSYNEQFF. The CDR3 DNA is TGCAGTGCCACCGCGGGTCAAGGGGGACGAAGCTCCTACAATGAGCAGTTCTTC.

This clonotype was picked up a small number of times. This chain connects TRBV4-1 to TRBJ2-1; TRBD2 matches at 10 bases. The J segment lost 2 bases and the V segment lost 3 bases, leaving 4 bases of the junction unmatched. Germline CDR1 and CDR2: MGHRA and YSYEKL. The CDR3 sequence is 16 residues long. The CDR3 here is CASSHVLAGPYNEQFF. The CDR3 DNA follows: TGCGCCAGCAGCCACGTACTAGCGGGACCCTACAATGAGCAGTTCTTC.

This chain links TRBV25-1 with TRBJ2-5, with 10 bases aligning to TRBD2. The CDR3 is 14 amino acids. Germline lookup yields CDR1 MGHDK and CDR2 SYGVNS. V lost 8 bases, J lost 4 bases, and 7 bases stayed unmatched. CDR3 region: CASSRLAGAETQYF. The CDR3, as DNA: TGTGCCAGCTCTCGCCTAGCGGGGGCAGAGACCCAGTACTTC.

The CDR3 DNA reads TGTGCCAGCAGCGCTACCGGGGCGCAAAGGGAGACCCAGTACTTC. It translates to CASSATGAQRETQYF. This chain uses TRBV7-6 with TRBJ2-7; D could derive from TRBD1 or TRBD2 (5 bases each). The end of the DNA is better explained by TRBJ2-5, so the J call may be wrong. The CDR3 is 15 amino acids. CDR1 and CDR2 from the germline V gene are SGHVS and FNYEAQ.

The rearrangement uses TRBV6-1 and TRBJ2-5; 9 bases map to TRBD2. The CDR3 loop spans 14 amino acids. Germline CDR1 is MNHNS and CDR2 is SASEGT. Trimming took 7 bases from V and 10 from J; bases not matched to a gene: 13. CDR3 DNA sequence: TGTGCCAGCACCCTCCCTAGCGGGACGGGACTCCAGTACTTC. Its protein product is CASTLPSGTGLQYF.

This clonotype was detected a few times. The chain employs TRBV10-3 and TRBJ2-5, with 7 bases that match TRBD2. TRBJ2-7 explains the end of the DNA better; the J call may be wrong. Germline V gene sequence: CDR1 ENHRY, CDR2 SYGVKD. The CDR3 sequence is 14 residues long. In DNA, the CDR3 is TGTGCCATCCAAAACGGACTAGGCGTCTACGAGCAGTACTTC. Translating gives CAIQNGLGVYEQYF.

Comment on this clonotype: This may arise from a read error, as a much more abundant clone is one base away. The chain couples TRBV3-1 to TRBJ2-7; possibly TRBD1 or TRBD2 for D (5 bases each). The V end was cut by 1 base, the J end by 7 bases, with 17 bases between. The CDR3 totals 15 residues. Germline assignment: CDR1 LGHDT and CDR2 YNNKEL (reference sequence). DNA for the CDR3: TGTGCCAGCAGCCAAGGTTCGGGGCCCCGGGGAGAGCAGTACTTC. Protein product: CASSQGSGPRGEQYF.

V and J are TRBV20-1 and TRBJ1-1; D might be TRBD1 (5 bases). CDR3 length equals 13 residues. Germline assignment: CDR1 DFQATT and CDR2 SNEGSKA (reference sequence). Trimming left V 5 bases short and J 0 bases short, with 10 bases between. CDR3 loop: CSAGGQMNTEAFF. The CDR3 coding sequence is TGCAGTGCTGGCGGACAAATGAACACTGAAGCTTTCTTT.

The rearrangement links TRBV6-4 to TRBJ1-1; D unclear. The CDR3 totals 12 residues. The germline V gene encodes CDR1 MRHNA and CDR2 SNTAGT. V dropped 0 bases and J dropped 11 bases, with 10 bases sitting between them. The CDR3 reads CASSDSNKAAFF. CDR3 nucleotide sequence: TGTGCCAGCAGTGACTCTAACAAAGCGGCTTTCTTT.

This sequence joins TRBV29-1 and TRBJ2-7, with 10 bases fitting TRBD2. The CDR3 is 14 residues long. The trim removed 5 bases at V and 9 bases at J, leaving 13 bases unmatched. CDR1 and CDR2 from the germline V gene are SQVTM and ANQGSEA. The CDR3 DNA sequence: TGCAGCGTTACCACCGGGACTAGCGCCCAACCGCAGTACTTC. The encoded protein is CSVTTGTSAQPQYF.

The table lists this clonotype with a few counts. The chain couples TRBV7-9 to TRBJ2-5; 14 positions match TRBD2. Looked up from germline, CDR1 is SEHNR and CDR2 is FQNEAQ (reference sequence). This CDR3 region has 16 residues. The V segment lost 5 bases and the J segment 5 bases; nucleotides outside the gene matches: 7. As DNA, the CDR3 is TGTGCCAGCAGCCCGGGACTAGCGGGAGAATGGGAGACCCAGTACTTC. It yields the protein CASSPGLAGEWETQYF.

This clonotype was recorded a few times. The rearrangement links TRBV12-3 or TRBV12-4 to TRBJ1-2; TRBD1 aligns across 8 bases. The CDR3 has 13 amino acids. V was pared by 5 bases and J by 11 bases, with 10 bases of the junction left unmatched. In nucleotides, the CDR3 is TGTGCCAGCAGTATTTCCCCGGACAGGGCGTACACCTTC. As protein: CASSISPDRAYTF.

This clonotype has only a few counts. The rearrangement links TRBV9 to TRBJ2-1, with D possibly TRBD1 on 5 matching bases. This CDR3 has 15 residues. V dropped 2 bases and J dropped 6 bases, with 15 bases sitting between them. Per germline, CDR1 SGDLS and CDR2 YYNGEE. In DNA, the CDR3 is TGTGCCAGCAGCGTGGCAGGGTATCCCTCCAATGAGCAGTTCTTC. This gives the protein CASSVAGYPSNEQFF.

The J gene is TRBJ1-6, the V gene TRBV27; D not certain. The V end was cut by 5 bases, the J end by 8 bases, with 10 bases between. The CDR3 totals 13 residues. The germline V gene encodes CDR1 MNHEY and CDR2 SMNVEV (reference sequence). The CDR3 DNA reads TGTGCCAGCAGTCCGAAGACCTATTCACCCCTCCACTTT. Protein: CASSPKTYSPLHF.

This clonotype was counted only a few times. This chain uses TRBV12-5 with TRBJ2-3; D is uncertain. The CDR3 sequence is 15 residues long. The V and J ends lost 2 bases and 0 bases respectively, with 9 bases between them. CDR1 and CDR2 (germline): LGHNT, FRNRAP. The CDR3 spells CASGLLGSSTDTQYF. In nucleotides, the CDR3 is TGTGCTAGTGGTTTGCTGGGTTCTAGCACAGATACGCAGTATTTT.

CDR3 DNA: TGTGCCAGCTCACCGCCGATCAGGGACACTGAAGCTTTCTTT. Translated: CASSPPIRDTEAFF. The chain uses TRBV18 and TRBJ1-1, with D possibly being TRBD1 (5 bases). Germline-derived CDR1 and CDR2 are KGHSH and LQKENI. The CDR3 sequence is 14 residues long. The germline V and J ends were trimmed by 3 bases and 3 bases, with 11 bases remaining between them.

The genes are TRBV27 and TRBJ2-1, with D unresolved. The V and J ends lost 6 bases and 9 bases respectively, with 12 bases between them. Germline V CDR1 and CDR2: MNHEY, SMNVEV (reference sequence). The CDR3 has 12 amino acids. CDR3 region: CASSTRWGEQFF. DNA of the CDR3: TGTGCCAGCAGCACCCGTTGGGGTGAGCAGTTCTTC.

J is TRBJ1-2 and V is TRBV6-1; D is ambiguous. Trimming shortened V by 4 bases and J by 4 bases, and 10 bases separated the two germline ends. The CDR3 runs 13 residues. Germline CDR1 MNHNS, CDR2 SASEGT. This CDR3 is CASSARDFYGYTF. The CDR3 DNA follows: TGTGCCAGCAGTGCTCGGGATTTCTATGGCTACACCTTC.